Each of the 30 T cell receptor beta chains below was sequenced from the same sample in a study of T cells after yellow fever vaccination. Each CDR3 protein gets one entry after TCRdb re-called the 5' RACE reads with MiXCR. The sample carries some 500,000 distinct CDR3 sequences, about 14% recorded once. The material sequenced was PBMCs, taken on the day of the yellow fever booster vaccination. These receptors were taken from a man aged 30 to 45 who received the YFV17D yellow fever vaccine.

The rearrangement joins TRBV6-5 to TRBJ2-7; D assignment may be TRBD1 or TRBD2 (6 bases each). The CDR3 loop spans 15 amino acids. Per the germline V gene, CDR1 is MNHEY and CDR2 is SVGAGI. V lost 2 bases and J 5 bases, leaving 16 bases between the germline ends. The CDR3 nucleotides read TGTGCCAGCAGTTACCGGGGGCCCGGGCTCGACGAGCAGTACTTC. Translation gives CASSYRGPGLDEQYF.

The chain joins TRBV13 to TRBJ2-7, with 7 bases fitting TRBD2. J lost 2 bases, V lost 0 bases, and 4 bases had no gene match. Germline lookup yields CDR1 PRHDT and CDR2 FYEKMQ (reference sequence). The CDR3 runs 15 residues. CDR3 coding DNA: TGTGCCAGCAGCTTAGGCTCTAGCGGCCCCTACGAGCAGTACTTC. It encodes CASSLGSSGPYEQYF.

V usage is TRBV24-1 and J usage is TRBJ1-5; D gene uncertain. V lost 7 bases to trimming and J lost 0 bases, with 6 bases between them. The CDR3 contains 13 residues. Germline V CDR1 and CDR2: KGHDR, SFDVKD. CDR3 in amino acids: CATSQDSNQPQHF. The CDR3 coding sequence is TGTGCCACCAGCCAGGATAGCAATCAGCCCCAGCATTTT.

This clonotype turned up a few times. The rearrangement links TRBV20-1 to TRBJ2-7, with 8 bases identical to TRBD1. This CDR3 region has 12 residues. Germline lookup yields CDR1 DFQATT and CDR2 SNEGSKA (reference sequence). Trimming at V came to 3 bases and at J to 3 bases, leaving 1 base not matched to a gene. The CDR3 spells CSARDRDYEQYF. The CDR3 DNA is TGCAGTGCTAGGGACAGGGACTACGAGCAGTACTTC.

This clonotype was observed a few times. The CDR3 nucleotides read TGTGCCAGCAGCTTGCGGCAGGGGGGTCAGCCCCAGCATTTT. It specifies CASSLRQGGQPQHF. This chain links TRBV5-6 with TRBJ1-5; 7 bases are shared with TRBD1. CDR3 length: 14 residues. Germline loops: CDR1 SGHDT, CDR2 YYEEEE. V shed 1 base, J shed 6 bases, and the junction held 4 bases outside the gene matches.

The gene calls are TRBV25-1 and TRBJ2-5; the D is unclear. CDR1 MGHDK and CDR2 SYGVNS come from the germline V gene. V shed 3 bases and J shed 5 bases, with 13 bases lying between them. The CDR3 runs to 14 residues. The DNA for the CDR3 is TGTGCCAGCAGTGAGACTGGAATAAAGGAGACCCAGTACTTC. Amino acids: CASSETGIKETQYF.

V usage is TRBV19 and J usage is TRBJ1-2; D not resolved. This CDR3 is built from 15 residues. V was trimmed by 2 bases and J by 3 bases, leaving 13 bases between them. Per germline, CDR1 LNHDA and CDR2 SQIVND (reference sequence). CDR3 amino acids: CASSIRPRSYYGYTF. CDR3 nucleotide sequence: TGTGCCAGTAGTATAAGACCTCGCTCCTACTATGGCTACACCTTC.

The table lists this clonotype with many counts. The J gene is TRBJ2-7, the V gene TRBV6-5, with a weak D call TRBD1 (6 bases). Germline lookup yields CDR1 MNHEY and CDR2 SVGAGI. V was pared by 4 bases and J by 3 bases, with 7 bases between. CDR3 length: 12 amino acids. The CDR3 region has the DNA TGTGCCAGCAGTTCGGACAGCTACGAGCAGTACTTC. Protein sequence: CASSSDSYEQYF.

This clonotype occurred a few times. CDR3 in DNA: TGCAGTGCTAGGGGGGACGAGCAGTTCTTC. This sequence encodes CSARGDEQFF. The chain uses TRBV20-1 and TRBJ2-1; possibly TRBD1 or TRBD2 for D (5 bases each). Per the germline V gene, CDR1 is DFQATT and CDR2 is SNEGSKA (reference sequence). The CDR3 extends over 10 amino acids. With 3 bases removed from V and 10 bases from J, the gap between germline ends came to 7 bases.

The CDR3 DNA is TGTGCCAGCAGCCCGACCATCGGGGCAGATACGCAGTATTTT. Amino acid sequence: CASSPTIGADTQYF. The chain has TRBV7-8 and TRBJ2-3; weak D call: TRBD2 (5 bases). V was pared by 5 bases and J by 4 bases, with 13 bases between. The length of the CDR3 is 14 residues. Germline CDR1 reads SGHVS; CDR2 reads FQNEAQ.

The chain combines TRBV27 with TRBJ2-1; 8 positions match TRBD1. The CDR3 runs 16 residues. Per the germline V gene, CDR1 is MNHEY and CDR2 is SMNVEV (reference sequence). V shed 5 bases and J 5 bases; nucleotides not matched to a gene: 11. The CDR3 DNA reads TGTGCCAGCAGTATACGCCAGGGGGCTGGCCACAATGAGCAGTTCTTC. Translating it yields CASSIRQGAGHNEQFF.

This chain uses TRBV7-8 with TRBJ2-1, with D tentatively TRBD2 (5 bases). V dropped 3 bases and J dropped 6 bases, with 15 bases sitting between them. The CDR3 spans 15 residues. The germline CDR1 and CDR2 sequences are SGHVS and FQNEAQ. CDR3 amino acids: CASSLAGKRLNEQFF. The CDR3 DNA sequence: TGTGCCAGCAGCTTGGCGGGTAAAAGGCTCAATGAGCAGTTCTTC.

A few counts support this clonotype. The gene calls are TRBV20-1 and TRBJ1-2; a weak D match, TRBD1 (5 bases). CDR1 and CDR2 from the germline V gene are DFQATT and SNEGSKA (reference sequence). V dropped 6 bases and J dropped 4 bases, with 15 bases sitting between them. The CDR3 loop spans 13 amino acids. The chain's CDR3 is CSAPGLVGYGYTF. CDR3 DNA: TGCAGTGCCCCAGGGTTAGTAGGCTATGGCTACACCTTC.

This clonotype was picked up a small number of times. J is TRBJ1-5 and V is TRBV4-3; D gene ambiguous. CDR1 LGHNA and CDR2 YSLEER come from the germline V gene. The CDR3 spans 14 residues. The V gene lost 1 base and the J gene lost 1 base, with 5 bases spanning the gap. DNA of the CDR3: TGCGCCAGCAGCCAAGTTTGGAGCAATCAGCCCCAGCATTTT. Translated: CASSQVWSNQPQHF.

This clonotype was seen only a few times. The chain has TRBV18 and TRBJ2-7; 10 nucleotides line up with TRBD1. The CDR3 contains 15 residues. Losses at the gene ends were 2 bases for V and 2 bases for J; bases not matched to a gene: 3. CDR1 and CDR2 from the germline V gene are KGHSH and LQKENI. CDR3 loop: CASSPGTGAPYEQYF. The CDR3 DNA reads TGTGCCAGCTCACCAGGGACAGGGGCGCCCTACGAGCAGTACTTC. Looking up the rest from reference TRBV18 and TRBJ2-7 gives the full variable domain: NAGVMQNPRHLVRRRGQEARLRCSPMKGHSHVYWYRQLPEEGLKFMVYLQKENIIDESGMPKERFSAEFPKEGPSILRIQQVVRGDSAAYFCASSPGTGAPYEQYFGPGTRLTVT.

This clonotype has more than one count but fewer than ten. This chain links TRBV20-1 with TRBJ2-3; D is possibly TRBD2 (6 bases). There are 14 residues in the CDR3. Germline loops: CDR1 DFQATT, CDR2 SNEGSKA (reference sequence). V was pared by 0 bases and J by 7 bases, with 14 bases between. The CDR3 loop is CSARDPAGSNTQYF. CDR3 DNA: TGCAGTGCTAGAGATCCGGCGGGGTCAAATACGCAGTATTTT.

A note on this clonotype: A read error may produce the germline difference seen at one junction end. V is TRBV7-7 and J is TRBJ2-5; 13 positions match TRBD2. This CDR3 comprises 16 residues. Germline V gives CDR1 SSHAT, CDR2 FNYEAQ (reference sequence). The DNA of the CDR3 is TGTGCTAGCAGCCCGGGACTAGCGGGACCACAAGAGACCCAGTACTTC. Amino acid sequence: CASSPGLAGPQETQYF.

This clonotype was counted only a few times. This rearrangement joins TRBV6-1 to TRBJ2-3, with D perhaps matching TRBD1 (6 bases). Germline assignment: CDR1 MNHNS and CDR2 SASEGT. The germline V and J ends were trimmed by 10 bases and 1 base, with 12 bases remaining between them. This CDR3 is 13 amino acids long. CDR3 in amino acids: CAISRGRTDTQYF. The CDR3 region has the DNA TGTGCCATTTCCAGGGGACGCACAGATACGCAGTATTTT.

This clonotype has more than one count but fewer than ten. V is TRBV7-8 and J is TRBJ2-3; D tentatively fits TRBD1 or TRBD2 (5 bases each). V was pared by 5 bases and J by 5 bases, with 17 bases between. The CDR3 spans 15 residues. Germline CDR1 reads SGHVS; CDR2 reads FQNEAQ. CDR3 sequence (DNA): TGTGCCAGCAGCCCCCAGGGACGGGCTAAAGATACGCAGTATTTT. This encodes CASSPQGRAKDTQYF.

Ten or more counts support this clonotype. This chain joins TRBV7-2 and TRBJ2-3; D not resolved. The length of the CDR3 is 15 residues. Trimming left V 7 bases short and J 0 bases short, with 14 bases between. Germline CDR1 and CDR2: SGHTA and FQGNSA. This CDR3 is CASINPGRSTDTQYF. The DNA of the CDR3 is TGTGCCAGCATCAACCCGGGTAGGAGCACAGATACGCAGTATTTT.

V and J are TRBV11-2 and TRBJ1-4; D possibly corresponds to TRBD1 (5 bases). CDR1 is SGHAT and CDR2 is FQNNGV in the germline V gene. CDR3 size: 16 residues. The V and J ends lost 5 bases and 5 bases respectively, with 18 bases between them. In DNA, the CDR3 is TGTGCCAGCAGCCCTACCCCCGGGGGGAGGAATGAAAAACTGTTTTTT. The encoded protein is CASSPTPGGRNEKLFF.

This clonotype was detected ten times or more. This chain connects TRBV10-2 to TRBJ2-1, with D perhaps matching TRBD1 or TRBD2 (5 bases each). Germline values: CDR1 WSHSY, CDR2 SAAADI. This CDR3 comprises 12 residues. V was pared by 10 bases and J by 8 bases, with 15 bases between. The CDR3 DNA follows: TGCGCCAAAACGGGACCCTGGGATGAGCAGTTCTTC. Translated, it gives CAKTGPWDEQFF.

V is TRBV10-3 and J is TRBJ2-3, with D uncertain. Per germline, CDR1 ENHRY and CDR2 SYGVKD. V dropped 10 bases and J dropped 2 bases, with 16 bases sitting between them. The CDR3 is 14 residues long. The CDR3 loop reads CATQRASDTDTQYF. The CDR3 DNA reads TGTGCCACCCAGCGCGCCTCAGACACAGATACGCAGTATTTT.

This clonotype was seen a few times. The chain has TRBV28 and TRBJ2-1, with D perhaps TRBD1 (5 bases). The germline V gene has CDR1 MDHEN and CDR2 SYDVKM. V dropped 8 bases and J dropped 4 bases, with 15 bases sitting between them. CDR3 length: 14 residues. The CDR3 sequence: CASLRGRAYNEQFF. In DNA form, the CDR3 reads TGTGCCAGCTTAAGGGGAAGGGCTTACAATGAGCAGTTCTTC.

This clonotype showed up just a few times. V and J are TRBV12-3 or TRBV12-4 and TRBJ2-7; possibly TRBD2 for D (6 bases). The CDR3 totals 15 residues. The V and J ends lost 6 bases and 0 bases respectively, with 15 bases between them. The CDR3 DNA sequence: TGTGCCAGCAGCCGGGACTCCCTGAGCTCCTACGAGCAGTACTTC. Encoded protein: CASSRDSLSSYEQYF.

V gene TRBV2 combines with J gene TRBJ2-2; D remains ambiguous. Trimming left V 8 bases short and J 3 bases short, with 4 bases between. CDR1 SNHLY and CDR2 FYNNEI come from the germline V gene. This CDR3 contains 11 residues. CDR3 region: CASVDTGELFF. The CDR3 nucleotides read TGTGCCAGCGTAGACACCGGGGAGCTGTTTTTT.

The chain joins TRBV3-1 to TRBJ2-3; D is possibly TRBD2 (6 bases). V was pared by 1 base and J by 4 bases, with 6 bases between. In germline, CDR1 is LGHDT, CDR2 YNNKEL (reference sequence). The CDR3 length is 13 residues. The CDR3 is CASSQGEADTQYF. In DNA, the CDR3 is TGTGCCAGCAGCCAAGGGGAGGCAGATACGCAGTATTTT.

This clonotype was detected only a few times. The CDR3: CASSLRTSGEQYF. The CDR3 DNA reads as TGTGCCAGCAGCTTGAGGACCTCGGGGGAGCAGTACTTC. The V gene is TRBV7-8, the J gene TRBJ2-7; a possible D gene is TRBD2 (5 bases). CDR1 is SGHVS and CDR2 is FQNEAQ in the germline V gene. The CDR3 covers 13 residues. V was shortened by 3 bases and J by 7 bases, with 13 bases between the two germline ends.

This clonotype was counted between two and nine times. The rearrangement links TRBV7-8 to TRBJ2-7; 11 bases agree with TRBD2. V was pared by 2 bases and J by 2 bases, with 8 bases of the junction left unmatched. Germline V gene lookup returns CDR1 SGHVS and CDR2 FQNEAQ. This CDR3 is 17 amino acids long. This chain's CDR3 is CASSLTRTSGPTYEQYF. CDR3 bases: TGTGCCAGCAGCTTAACAAGGACTAGCGGGCCGACCTACGAGCAGTACTTC.

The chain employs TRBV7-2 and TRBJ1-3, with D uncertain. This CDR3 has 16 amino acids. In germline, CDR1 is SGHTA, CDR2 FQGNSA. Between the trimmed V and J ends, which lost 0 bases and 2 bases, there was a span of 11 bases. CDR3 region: CASSLAPTPPGNTIYF. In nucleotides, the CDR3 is TGTGCCAGCAGCTTAGCGCCGACTCCCCCTGGAAACACCATATATTTT.